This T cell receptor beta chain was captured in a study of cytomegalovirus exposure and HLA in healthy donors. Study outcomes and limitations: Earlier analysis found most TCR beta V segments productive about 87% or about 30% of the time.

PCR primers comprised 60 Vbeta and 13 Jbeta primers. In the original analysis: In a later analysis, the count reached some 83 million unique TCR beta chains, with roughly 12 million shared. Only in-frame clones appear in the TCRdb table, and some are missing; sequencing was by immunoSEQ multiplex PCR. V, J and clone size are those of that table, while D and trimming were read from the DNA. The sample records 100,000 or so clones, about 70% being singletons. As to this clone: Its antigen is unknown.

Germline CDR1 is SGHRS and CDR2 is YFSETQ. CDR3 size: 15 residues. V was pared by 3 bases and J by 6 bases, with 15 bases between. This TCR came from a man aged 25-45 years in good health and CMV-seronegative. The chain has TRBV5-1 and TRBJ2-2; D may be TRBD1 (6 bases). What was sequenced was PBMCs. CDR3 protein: CASSSQGGGAGELFF. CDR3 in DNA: TGCGCCAGCAGCTCCCAAGGGGGTGGGGCCGGGGAGCTGTTTTTT.